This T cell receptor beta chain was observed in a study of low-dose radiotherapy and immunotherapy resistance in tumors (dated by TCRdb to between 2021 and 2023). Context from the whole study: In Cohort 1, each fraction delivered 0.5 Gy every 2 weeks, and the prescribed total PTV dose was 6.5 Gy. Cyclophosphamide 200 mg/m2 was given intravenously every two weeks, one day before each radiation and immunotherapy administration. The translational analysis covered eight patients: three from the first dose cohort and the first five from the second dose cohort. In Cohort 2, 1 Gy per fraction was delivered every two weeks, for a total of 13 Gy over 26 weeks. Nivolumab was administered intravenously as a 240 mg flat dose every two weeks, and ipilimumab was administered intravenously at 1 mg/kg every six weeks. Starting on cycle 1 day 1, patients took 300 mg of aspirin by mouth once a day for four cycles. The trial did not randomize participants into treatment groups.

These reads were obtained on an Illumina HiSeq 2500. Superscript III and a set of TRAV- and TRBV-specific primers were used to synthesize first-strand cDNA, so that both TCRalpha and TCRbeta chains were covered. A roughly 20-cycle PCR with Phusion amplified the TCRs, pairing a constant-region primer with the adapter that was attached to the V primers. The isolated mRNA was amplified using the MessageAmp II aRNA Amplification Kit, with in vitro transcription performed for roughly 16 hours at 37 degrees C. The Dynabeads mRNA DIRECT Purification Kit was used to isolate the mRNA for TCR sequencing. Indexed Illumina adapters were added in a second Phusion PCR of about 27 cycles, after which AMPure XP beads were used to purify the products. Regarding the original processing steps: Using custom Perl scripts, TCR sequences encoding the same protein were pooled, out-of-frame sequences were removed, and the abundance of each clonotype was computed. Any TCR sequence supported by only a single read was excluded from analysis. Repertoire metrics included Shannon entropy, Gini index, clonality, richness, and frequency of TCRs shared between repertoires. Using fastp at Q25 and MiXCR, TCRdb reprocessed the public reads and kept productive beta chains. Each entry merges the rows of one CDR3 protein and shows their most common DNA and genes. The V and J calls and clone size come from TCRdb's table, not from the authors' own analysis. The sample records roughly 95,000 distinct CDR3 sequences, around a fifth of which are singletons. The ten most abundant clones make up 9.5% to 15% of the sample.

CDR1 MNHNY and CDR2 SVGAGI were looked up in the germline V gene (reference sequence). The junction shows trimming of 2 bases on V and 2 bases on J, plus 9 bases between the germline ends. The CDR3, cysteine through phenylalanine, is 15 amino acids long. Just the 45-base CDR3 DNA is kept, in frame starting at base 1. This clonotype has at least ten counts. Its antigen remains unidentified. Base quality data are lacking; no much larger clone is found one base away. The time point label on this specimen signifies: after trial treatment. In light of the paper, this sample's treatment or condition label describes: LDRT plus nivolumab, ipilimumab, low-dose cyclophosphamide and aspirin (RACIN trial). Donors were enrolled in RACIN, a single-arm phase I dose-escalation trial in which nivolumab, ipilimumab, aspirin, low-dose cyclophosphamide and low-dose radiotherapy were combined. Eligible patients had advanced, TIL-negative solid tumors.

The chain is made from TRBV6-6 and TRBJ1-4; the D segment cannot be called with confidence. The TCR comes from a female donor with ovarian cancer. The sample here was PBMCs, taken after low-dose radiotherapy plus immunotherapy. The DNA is TGTGCCAGCAGTTACGCTCCGGGCACTAATGAAAAACTGTTTTTT. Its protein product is CASSYAPGTNEKLFF.